This T cell receptor (beta chain) was profiled in a study of blood T cell repertoires in COVID-19 (dated by TCRdb to about 2020). For the study in its entirety: Samples covering the acute and convalescent phases of COVID-19 were provided by collaborators in the United States, Italy and Spain. HLA class I and class II types, where available, came from metadata supplied by the sample provider rather than from assay-based typing. The material from the prospective study consisted of cDNA or gDNA derived from T cells, B-cell-depleted T cells, or PBMCs. Sample metadata almost always included a de-identified subject ID, COVID-19 status, age in years and sex. The repertoires were made available in a free public database intended to serve as a resource for research on the immune response to SARS-CoV-2. Deeply sampled blood TCRbeta repertoires from subjects exposed to, actively infected with, or recovered from COVID-19 were included in the dataset. Samples were obtained from the ongoing ImmuneRACE study (first 160 participants) and from 1,254 subjects provided by 6 global collaborators.

Each collaborating institution followed its own protocols to collect whole blood in K2EDTA tubes. Collaborator samples were shipped for TCRbeta analysis as frozen whole blood, isolated PBMCs, or DNA extracted from either sample type. The paper as a whole reports these results and caveats: Clinical and demographic metadata were provided uncurated, with the amount varying by source and participant.

TCRbeta CDR3 regions were amplified from genomic DNA by means of the immunoSEQ Assay, a bias-controlled multiplex PCR. From the authors' description of their analysis: The number of nucleated cells in each sample was estimated by amplification of reference gene primers within the assay. Sequence reads were collapsed and filtered to measure the absolute abundance of every unique TCRbeta CDR3 rearrangement. For each sample, productive Simpson clonality was calculated as the square root of Simpson's diversity index across productive rearrangements. TCRdb took over this immuneACCESS table, retaining in-frame rearrangements with V and J assigned. Such tables are incomplete; in checked studies, under half of the missing clones stem from an unresolved V gene, and the remainder is unexplained. V, J and clone size are those of that table, while D and trimming were read from the DNA. The sample yields a few hundred thousand clones; roughly 88% were counted once. The ten largest make up 12% of the sample.

Regarding this clone: This clone's antigen is unknown. Base-call qualities are not available, and no considerably larger clone is one nucleotide away.

This TCR was recovered from a man at least 80 years old with acute or convalescent COVID-19. The sample was peripheral blood.

The CDR3 protein: CASSTQTGGNTEAFF. The DNA is TGTGCCAGCAGCACCCAGACAGGCGGGAACACTGAAGCTTTCTTT. Recombination joined TRBV7-9 with TRBJ1-1, and TRBD1 may be the D gene, going by 6 matching bases. Trimming at the junction amounts to 5 bases on V and 1 base on J, and the germline ends lie 14 bases apart. CDR3 length: 15 amino acids, cysteine to phenylalanine. Only the CDR3 part of the read is kept: 45 bases, read in frame from the first base. As encoded in the germline V gene (reference sequence), CDR1 is SEHNR while CDR2 is FQNEAQ.